These 12 T cell receptor beta chains originate from one sample sequenced in a study of cytomegalovirus exposure and HLA in healthy donors. PCR was performed using 60 Vbeta and 13 Jbeta primers. Generated by immunoSEQ multiplex PCR, the TCRdb table keeps only in-frame clones and is missing some. This sample has approximately 90,000 clones, with 75% to 90% found just once. The sequenced material came from PBMCs. These TCRs come from a man between 40 and 49 years old in good health and CMV-seropositive.

This clone was observed a single time. The chain is built from TRBV6-5 and TRBJ2-5, with 10 nucleotides matching TRBD2. Looked up from germline, CDR1 is MNHEY and CDR2 is SVGAGI. The CDR3 spans 14 residues. Losses at the gene ends were 6 bases for V and 2 bases for J; bases not matched to a gene: 3. The CDR3 DNA reads TGTGCCAGCAGGATACTAGCGGGACAAGAGACCCAGTACTTC. It translates to CASRILAGQETQYF.

V is TRBV2 and J is TRBJ1-6; D call uncertain. The CDR3 consists of 16 residues. V lost 2 bases and J lost 5, with 13 bases in between. The germline V gene encodes CDR1 SNHLY and CDR2 FYNNEI. CDR3 in DNA: TGTGCCAGCAGTGAAAATGGAGCCAACAATAATTCACCCCTCCACTTT. Protein: CASSENGANNNSPLHF.

The genes are TRBV11-1 and TRBJ2-1; 9 bases map to TRBD2. There are 16 residues in the CDR3. Germline CDR1 is SGHAT and CDR2 is FQDESV (reference sequence). J gave up 1 base and V 1 base, and 2 bases lay outside the gene matches. The CDR3 sequence: CASSLVAGGSYNEQFF. The CDR3 bases are TGTGCCAGCAGCTTAGTCGCGGGGGGGTCCTACAATGAGCAGTTCTTC.

This chain links TRBV6-6 with TRBJ2-5, with D perhaps matching TRBD2 (5 bases). CDR1 MNHNY and CDR2 SVGAGI come from the germline V gene (reference sequence). The V and J ends lost 6 bases and 2 bases respectively, with 10 bases between them. The CDR3 is 13 residues long. CDR3 region: CASSWRMQETQYF. CDR3 nucleotides: TGTGCCAGCAGCTGGAGGATGCAAGAGACCCAGTACTTC.

As concerns this clone: At one end, the junction sequence differs from germline, possibly due to a read error. V is TRBV5-1 and J is TRBJ2-1; TRBD1 aligns across 9 bases. The V gene's germline CDR1 is SGHRS and CDR2 YFSETQ. This CDR3 comprises 16 residues. CDR3 loop: CASSLEGQGSYNERFF. The CDR3 bases are TGCGCCAGCAGCTTGGAGGGACAGGGAAGCTACAATGAGCGGTTCTTC.

Written as DNA, the CDR3 is TGCGCCAGCAGCTTTCAACAGGGGCGGGTGGACACTGAAGCTTTCTTT. This sequence encodes CASSFQQGRVDTEAFF. The rearrangement links TRBV5-1 to TRBJ1-1; 7 positions match TRBD1. The V gene end was trimmed by 2 bases and the J gene end by 3 bases; junction bases not matched to a gene: 10. CDR1 SGHRS and CDR2 YFSETQ come from the germline V gene. This CDR3 comprises 16 residues.

Comments on this clone: The same CDR3 also results from other DNA sequences found in this sample. The genes are TRBV13 and TRBJ2-3; TRBD2 agrees at 13 bases. The V gene's germline CDR1 is PRHDT and CDR2 FYEKMQ (reference sequence). The V gene end was trimmed by 5 bases and the J gene end by 5 bases; junction bases not matched to a gene: 10. The CDR3 consists of 17 residues. The CDR3 spells CASSLRTSGSGGDTQYF. The DNA of the CDR3 is TGTGCCAGCAGCCTCAGGACTAGCGGGAGTGGTGGAGATACGCAGTATTTT.

This clone appeared a few times. The chain recombines TRBV5-1 with TRBJ2-7, with 10 positions matching TRBD1. There are 14 residues in the CDR3. Trimming cost V 4 bases and J 7 bases; bases outside gene matches: 8. In germline, CDR1 is SGHRS, CDR2 YFSETQ. CDR3 coding DNA: TGCGCCAGCAGCACGGGGACAGGGGTAAGGGAGCAGTACTTC. Translated: CASSTGTGVREQYF.

The chain links TRBV10-3 to TRBJ2-7; the D gene is possibly TRBD2 (6 bases). The CDR3 is made up of 11 amino acids. In germline, CDR1 is ENHRY, CDR2 SYGVKD. Trimming left V 4 bases short and J 5 bases short, with 6 bases between. CDR3 region: CAISGGDEQYF. CDR3 in DNA: TGTGCCATCAGTGGGGGGGACGAGCAGTACTTC.

The rearrangement links TRBV18 to TRBJ2-7; no reliable D call. CDR1 and CDR2 (germline): KGHSH, LQKENI. V was trimmed by 4 bases and J by 0 bases, leaving 7 bases between them. CDR3 size: 13 residues. CDR3 sequence reads: CASSRASSYEQYF. CDR3 DNA sequence: TGTGCCAGCTCACGGGCCAGCTCCTACGAGCAGTACTTC.

The chain recombines TRBV29-1 with TRBJ2-3, with TRBD2 identical over 13 bases. The germline CDR1 and CDR2 sequences are SQVTM and ANQGSEA. The CDR3 is 16 amino acids. V dropped 8 bases and J dropped 3; count of bases not matched to a gene: 11. CDR3 coding DNA: TGCAGCTTACGATCTAGACTAGCGGGGGGAACAGATACGCAGTATTTT. Its translation is CSLRSRLAGGTDTQYF.

Only a few counts were recorded for this clone. V is TRBV6-5 and J is TRBJ2-3, with D possibly TRBD2 on 5 matching bases. V lost 5 bases and J 0 bases, leaving 6 bases between the germline ends. This CDR3 contains 13 residues. Germline V CDR1 and CDR2: MNHEY, SVGAGI. The CDR3 region is CASSRGSTDTQYF. The CDR3, as DNA: TGTGCCAGCAGTCGAGGGAGCACAGATACGCAGTATTTT.